This T cell receptor beta chain was sequenced during a study of graft-versus-host responses after intestinal transplantation. Study-level background: Transplant types were multivisceral, liver-intestinal, or isolated intestinal.

Profiled with immunoSEQ multiplex PCR; TCRdb holds only in-frame clones, not every one. This sample has approximately 130,000 clones; around nine tenths occur once, and the top ten carry roughly 0.16%. This CDR3 comprises 16 residues. Germline trimming cut 0 bases from V and 6 bases from J; bases unmatched to any gene: 8. Notes on this clone: What it recognizes is unknown.

The J gene is TRBJ2-1, the V gene TRBV23-1; 7 bases map to TRBD1. TRBV23-1 counts as an open reading frame of uncertain function. The clonotype comes from a human donor who received an intestinal transplant. Sample: unstimulated CD4+ T cells sorted from spleen or lymph node cells, taken before intestinal transplant. CDR3: CASSQSKRNRGNEQFF. In DNA, the CDR3 is TGCGCCAGCAGTCAATCGAAGAGGAACAGGGGCAATGAGCAGTTCTTC.